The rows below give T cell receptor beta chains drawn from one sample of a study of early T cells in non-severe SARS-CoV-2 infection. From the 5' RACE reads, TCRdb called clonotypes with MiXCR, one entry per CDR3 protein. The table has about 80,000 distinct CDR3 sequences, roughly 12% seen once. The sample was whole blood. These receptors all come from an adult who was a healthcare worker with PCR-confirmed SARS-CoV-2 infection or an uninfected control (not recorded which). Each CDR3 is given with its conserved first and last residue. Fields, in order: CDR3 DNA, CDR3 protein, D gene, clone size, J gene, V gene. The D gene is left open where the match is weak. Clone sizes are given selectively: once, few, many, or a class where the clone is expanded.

CDR3nt: TGTGCCAGCAGCTTAGTGATTGCAGAGACCCAGTACTTC
CDR3aa: CASSLVIAETQYF
d_gene: .
abundance: few
j_gene: TRBJ2-5
v_gene: TRBV7-9

CDR3nt: TGTGCCACCAGCAGGGGACCCTACAATGAGCAGTTCTTC
CDR3aa: CATSRGPYNEQFF
d_gene: .
abundance: many
j_gene: TRBJ2-1
v_gene: TRBV15

CDR3nt: TGTGCTAGTGGCTCGGACAGCTACGAGCAGTACTTC
CDR3aa: CASGSDSYEQYF
d_gene: .
abundance: many
j_gene: TRBJ2-7
v_gene: TRBV12-5

CDR3nt: TGCGCCAGCAGCGTGAACCCCGGGACAGCCATAGAAGCTTTCTTT
CDR3aa: CASSVNPGTAIEAFF
d_gene: TRBD1
abundance: few
j_gene: TRBJ1-1
v_gene: TRBV5-1

CDR3nt: TGCAGCGTCTTAGGACAGGAAATGGGGGCCAACGTCCTGACTTTC
CDR3aa: CSVLGQEMGANVLTF
d_gene: TRBD1
abundance: many
j_gene: TRBJ2-6
v_gene: TRBV29-1

CDR3nt: TGTGCCAGCAGTTACGGAGATTATGAGCAGTTCTTC
CDR3aa: CASSYGDYEQFF
d_gene: .
abundance: .
j_gene: TRBJ2-1
v_gene: TRBV6-5

CDR3nt: TGTGCCAGCAGTCCTCACCGGGACAAGTCCTACAATGAGCAGTTCTTC
CDR3aa: CASSPHRDKSYNEQFF
d_gene: .
abundance: .
j_gene: TRBJ2-1
v_gene: TRBV7-9

CDR3nt: TGTGCCAGCAGTTTTCCGGGACAGGGTAACAATGAGCAGTTCTTC
CDR3aa: CASSFPGQGNNEQFF
d_gene: TRBD1
abundance: many
j_gene: TRBJ2-1
v_gene: TRBV28

CDR3nt: TGTGCCAGCTCCCCCGTCCGGGCCATCGCTGAAGCTTTCTTT
CDR3aa: CASSPVRAIAEAFF
d_gene: .
abundance: few
j_gene: TRBJ1-1
v_gene: TRBV18

CDR3nt: TGTGCCAGCAGGTCTCATGACAGCACCTACGAGCAGTACTTC
CDR3aa: CASRSHDSTYEQYF
d_gene: .
abundance: many
j_gene: TRBJ2-7
v_gene: TRBV2

CDR3nt: TGTGCCAGCTCCTCCACAGGGGCCTACGAGCAGTACTTC
CDR3aa: CASSSTGAYEQYF
d_gene: TRBD1
abundance: few
j_gene: TRBJ2-7
v_gene: TRBV18

CDR3nt: TGTGCCAGCAGCCCGCAGGTTAACTATGGCTACACCTTC
CDR3aa: CASSPQVNYGYTF
d_gene: .
abundance: few
j_gene: TRBJ1-2
v_gene: TRBV3-1

CDR3nt: TGTGCCAGCAGTGAAGGGCAGGGTGCGGGCTACACCTTC
CDR3aa: CASSEGQGAGYTF
d_gene: .
abundance: .
j_gene: TRBJ1-2
v_gene: TRBV2

CDR3nt: TGTGCCAGCTCACCACAGTTCTGGTTAGGGGAACTTGCCTACGAGCAGTACTTC
CDR3aa: CASSPQFWLGELAYEQYF
d_gene: .
abundance: .
j_gene: TRBJ2-7
v_gene: TRBV18

CDR3nt: TGTGCCAGCAGCCCACTGGACCAATCCTACGAGCAGTACTTC
CDR3aa: CASSPLDQSYEQYF
d_gene: .
abundance: few
j_gene: TRBJ2-7
v_gene: TRBV5-6

CDR3nt: TGCAGCGTTGAAGTCGGGACGGCCCAAGAGACCCAGTACTTC
CDR3aa: CSVEVGTAQETQYF
d_gene: .
abundance: .
j_gene: TRBJ2-5
v_gene: TRBV29-1

CDR3nt: TGTGCCAGCAGCTTTGCCTCCGGGATTGGGGCCAACGTCCTGACTTTC
CDR3aa: CASSFASGIGANVLTF
d_gene: .
abundance: few
j_gene: TRBJ2-6
v_gene: TRBV5-6

CDR3nt: TGTGCCAGCAGCCCTCGAGGGAGGCAGATGGGCACTGAAGCTTTCTTT
CDR3aa: CASSPRGRQMGTEAFF
d_gene: .
abundance: .
j_gene: TRBJ1-1
v_gene: TRBV7-9

CDR3nt: TGTGCCAGTAGTATAGGAGGAGGCGAAAAACTGTTTTTT
CDR3aa: CASSIGGGEKLFF
d_gene: .
abundance: many
j_gene: TRBJ1-4
v_gene: TRBV19

CDR3nt: TGTGCCACCAGCCCCAATACCCTAGACAATGAGCAGTTCTTC
CDR3aa: CATSPNTLDNEQFF
d_gene: .
abundance: few
j_gene: TRBJ2-1
v_gene: TRBV15

CDR3nt: TGTGCTAGCGGGAGGTCGGCGAATGAGCAGTTCTTC
CDR3aa: CASGRSANEQFF
d_gene: TRBD2
abundance: .
j_gene: TRBJ2-1
v_gene: TRBV6-5

CDR3nt: TGTGCCAGTAGTGACCGGACAGGGAATGGCTACACCTTC
CDR3aa: CASSDRTGNGYTF
d_gene: TRBD1
abundance: many
j_gene: TRBJ1-2
v_gene: TRBV19

CDR3nt: TGTGCCAGCAGTGAAACAGGAGAGGCCTACAATGAGCAGTTCTTC
CDR3aa: CASSETGEAYNEQFF
d_gene: .
abundance: .
j_gene: TRBJ2-1
v_gene: TRBV6-1

CDR3nt: TGTGCCACCCAGACGACAGGGGACAGCTCCTATAATTCACCCCTCCACTTT
CDR3aa: CATQTTGDSSYNSPLHF
d_gene: TRBD1
abundance: many
j_gene: TRBJ1-6
v_gene: TRBV28

CDR3nt: TGTGCCATCAGTGATGTGGGAGTCGGGAAAACAGATACGCAGTATTTT
CDR3aa: CAISDVGVGKTDTQYF
d_gene: .
abundance: few
j_gene: TRBJ2-3
v_gene: TRBV10-3

CDR3nt: TGTGCCAGCAGTTTATCCGGAGATTCACCCCTCCACTTT
CDR3aa: CASSLSGDSPLHF
d_gene: .
abundance: few
j_gene: TRBJ1-6
v_gene: TRBV28

CDR3nt: TGTGCCAGTAGCAAGGGGTCCTCCTACAATGAGCAGTTCTTC
CDR3aa: CASSKGSSYNEQFF
d_gene: .
abundance: many
j_gene: TRBJ2-1
v_gene: TRBV19

CDR3nt: TGCAGTGCTGCAAAGGACGAAGGTCTAGCGGTGCGCACAGATACGCAGTATTTT
CDR3aa: CSAAKDEGLAVRTDTQYF
d_gene: TRBD2
abundance: few
j_gene: TRBJ2-3
v_gene: TRBV20-1

CDR3nt: TGTGCCAGCAGCGCCGGTTCGAGCGGGGGTTACGAGCAGTACTTC
CDR3aa: CASSAGSSGGYEQYF
d_gene: TRBD2
abundance: few
j_gene: TRBJ2-7
v_gene: TRBV7-2

CDR3nt: TGTGCCAGCAATAGAGGACAGCTGAACACTGAAGCTTTCTTT
CDR3aa: CASNRGQLNTEAFF
d_gene: .
abundance: few
j_gene: TRBJ1-1
v_gene: TRBV11-2

CDR3nt: TGTGCCAGCAGTCCCTTTGGGGATACGCAGTATTTT
CDR3aa: CASSPFGDTQYF
d_gene: .
abundance: .
j_gene: TRBJ2-3
v_gene: TRBV27

CDR3nt: TGTGCCTGGAAGGATATAGCGGGAGGGCGAGAGCAGTTCTTC
CDR3aa: CAWKDIAGGREQFF
d_gene: TRBD2
abundance: .
j_gene: TRBJ2-1
v_gene: TRBV30

CDR3nt: TGTGCCAGCAGCCCTTTGACAGGGCCCCACGAGCAGTACTTC
CDR3aa: CASSPLTGPHEQYF
d_gene: TRBD1
abundance: few
j_gene: TRBJ2-7
v_gene: TRBV7-9

CDR3nt: TGTGCCAGCAGCTTAGTGGGCAGCTATCAACCGTCTAACTATGGCTACACCTTC
CDR3aa: CASSLVGSYQPSNYGYTF
d_gene: .
abundance: few
j_gene: TRBJ1-2
v_gene: TRBV7-2

CDR3nt: TGTGCCAGCTCACCACATGGTGGGAATTCACCCCTCCACTTT
CDR3aa: CASSPHGGNSPLHF
d_gene: .
abundance: many
j_gene: TRBJ1-6
v_gene: TRBV18

CDR3nt: TGTGCCAGCAGCCAAACAGGGGATGGTTATGATGGCTACACCTTC
CDR3aa: CASSQTGDGYDGYTF
d_gene: TRBD1
abundance: .
j_gene: TRBJ1-2
v_gene: TRBV3-1

CDR3nt: TGTGCCAGCAGCTCTAGGGGACAGGGCAACACAGATACGCAGTATTTT
CDR3aa: CASSSRGQGNTDTQYF
d_gene: TRBD1
abundance: many
j_gene: TRBJ2-3
v_gene: TRBV7-9

CDR3nt: TGCGCCATCCGCAGGGACAGGACCTACGAGCAGTACTTC
CDR3aa: CAIRRDRTYEQYF
d_gene: TRBD1
abundance: .
j_gene: TRBJ2-7
v_gene: TRBV4-1

CDR3nt: TGTGCCAGCAGTGAAGCGCGAGGCAGGGGGCATCGTCAGCCCCAGCATTTT
CDR3aa: CASSEARGRGHRQPQHF
d_gene: TRBD1
abundance: .
j_gene: TRBJ1-5
v_gene: TRBV6-1

CDR3nt: TGTGCCAGCAGCTTACAGAGTTCCTACAATGAGCAGTTCTTC
CDR3aa: CASSLQSSYNEQFF
d_gene: .
abundance: few
j_gene: TRBJ2-1
v_gene: TRBV5-6